A single sample is the source of the 27 T cell receptor beta chains below, sequenced in a study of T-cell memory formation after mild COVID-19. MiXCR, run by TCRdb on the 5' RACE reads, gives a single entry per CDR3 protein. The sample carries tens of thousands of distinct CDR3 sequences, 9.5% to 15% recorded once. What was sequenced was PBMCs or a T cell subset sorted from them (not recorded which). These receptors were taken from a man between 18 and 29 years old who had mild COVID-19 (a few samples of this study predate the infection). Cell type and time point are not known.

The CDR3 DNA reads TGCGCCAGCAGCCAAATCCTAGCGGGGGTCACAGATACGCAGTATTTT. It translates to CASSQILAGVTDTQYF. The J gene is TRBJ2-3, the V gene TRBV4-3, with 10 bases fitting TRBD2. V gave up 2 bases and J gave up 2 bases; unmatched junction bases: 4. Germline CDR1 reads LGHNA; CDR2 reads YSLEER. This CDR3 has 16 amino acids.

The sample holds a few counts of this clonotype. This rearrangement joins TRBV6-5 to TRBJ2-5; no definite D call. The germline CDR1 and CDR2 sequences are MNHEY and SVGAGI. The CDR3 covers 14 residues. V lost 2 bases and J 4 bases, leaving 11 bases between the germline ends. CDR3 sequence reads: CASSYGRGGETQYF. Written as DNA, the CDR3 is TGTGCCAGCAGTTACGGGCGAGGTGGAGAGACCCAGTACTTC.

The chain employs TRBV13 and TRBJ2-1; 10 bases agree with TRBD1. This CDR3 contains 15 residues. In germline, CDR1 is PRHDT, CDR2 FYEKMQ (reference sequence). V shed 1 base and J 11 bases; nucleotides not matched to a gene: 8. The chain's CDR3 is CASSLETGTGEKQFF. CDR3 bases: TGTGCCAGCAGCTTAGAAACCGGGACAGGGGAGAAGCAGTTCTTC.

This sequence joins TRBV5-6 and TRBJ2-1; D might be TRBD2 (6 bases). V was cut by 2 bases and J by 10 bases, with 10 bases left in between. The CDR3 is made up of 12 amino acids. Germline values: CDR1 SGHDT, CDR2 YYEEEE. CDR3 sequence (DNA): TGTGCCAGCAGCTTTATTCTAGCGGAGCAGTTCTTC. Encoded protein: CASSFILAEQFF.

This clonotype was seen more than once but under ten times. The rearrangement uses TRBV7-2 and TRBJ2-5, with D perhaps TRBD2 (5 bases). The CDR3 has 16 residues. Trimming took 5 bases from V and 0 from J, leaving 16 bases between them. CDR1 is SGHTA and CDR2 is FQGNSA in the germline V gene. CDR3 nucleotide sequence: TGTGCCAGCAGCGCACCCTCCTTCGGGGACCAAGAGACCCAGTACTTC. As protein: CASSAPSFGDQETQYF.

V gene TRBV7-9 combines with J gene TRBJ2-7, with D perhaps matching TRBD1 (5 bases). The CDR3 consists of 17 residues. Trimming shortened V by 3 bases and J by 0 bases, and 18 bases separated the two germline ends. Germline loops: CDR1 SEHNR, CDR2 FQNEAQ (reference sequence). The CDR3 loop reads CASSFDSFFFLSYEQYV. The CDR3 DNA is TGTGCCAGCAGCTTCGACAGCTTCTTTTTCCTCTCCTACGAGCAGTACGTC.

This clonotype was counted ten times or more. This chain connects TRBV5-4 to TRBJ2-1, with a tentative D call TRBD1 (6 bases). Germline values: CDR1 SGHNT, CDR2 YYREEE (reference sequence). V lost 4 bases, J lost 5 bases, and 10 bases lay in between. This CDR3 is built from 13 residues. The CDR3 DNA follows: TGTGCCAGCAGCGGGGACAACCACAATGAGCAGTTCTTC. Translated, it gives CASSGDNHNEQFF.

The V and J genes are TRBV7-9 and TRBJ1-3; D is unresolved. Per the germline V gene, CDR1 is SEHNR and CDR2 is FQNEAQ (reference sequence). Deletions cut 6 bases from V and 8 bases from J, with 20 bases between. The CDR3 runs to 15 residues. In nucleotides, the CDR3 is TGTGCCAGCAGGTTCGAGGGAAACTGGCTGGACACCATATATTTT. Translated, it gives CASRFEGNWLDTIYF. The whole variable domain, filled in from reference TRBV7-9 and TRBJ1-3, reads DTGVSQNPRHKITKRGQNVTFRCDPISEHNRLYWYRQTLGQGPEFLTYFQNEAQLEKSRLLSDRFSAERPKGSFSTLEIQRTEQGDSAMYLCASRFEGNWLDTIYFGEGSWLTVV.

The J gene is TRBJ2-2, the V gene TRBV12-3 or TRBV12-4; 10 bases align to TRBD1. J lost 5 bases, V lost 11 bases, and 8 bases had no gene match. This CDR3 is built from 14 residues. The CDR3 DNA is TGTGCCTCCTGGGACAGGGGTTATACCGGGGAGCTGTTTTTT. It yields the protein CASWDRGYTGELFF.

CDR3 sequence (DNA): TGTGCCAGCAGTTATGGGTTGGGGGAGCAGTACGTC. This gives the protein CASSYGLGEQYV. The chain links TRBV12-3 or TRBV12-4 to TRBJ2-7; the D is unclear. The V gene lost 4 bases and the J gene lost 7 bases, with 11 bases spanning the gap. The CDR3 sequence is 12 residues long.

This clonotype was counted a few times. A read error may produce the germline difference seen at one junction end. This chain uses TRBV12-3 or TRBV12-4 with TRBJ2-2; tentatively, D is TRBD2 (6 bases). The CDR3 length is 15 residues. DNA for the CDR3: TGTGCCAGCAGTATCAGGAGGGCCCTGGGCGGGGAGCTGTATTTT. The encoded protein is CASSIRRALGGELYF.

The V gene is TRBV12-3 or TRBV12-4, the J gene TRBJ1-6; no firm D call. CDR3 size: 17 residues. Trimming took off 5 bases at V and 0 bases at J, with 14 bases between the two ends. The CDR3 protein is CASSPPGPSSYNSPLHF. The CDR3 DNA follows: TGTGCCAGCAGTCCCCCTGGGCCGAGCTCCTATAATTCACCCCTCCACTTT.

This clonotype occurred many times. The chain is built from TRBV15 and TRBJ2-1; D gene ambiguous. Germline loops: CDR1 LNHNV, CDR2 YYDKDF (reference sequence). V lost 0 bases, J lost 13 bases, and 7 bases lay in between. This CDR3 spans 11 amino acids. CDR3 in amino acids: CATSREWFQFF. CDR3 in DNA: TGTGCCACCAGCAGAGAGTGGTTCCAGTTCTTC.

This clonotype has just a few counts. This chain uses TRBV3-1 with TRBJ2-7; weak D call: TRBD1 (6 bases). This CDR3 has 16 residues. Germline V gene sequence: CDR1 LGHDT, CDR2 YNNKEL (reference sequence). V was pared by 2 bases and J by 2 bases, with 16 bases between. The CDR3 spells CASSQKITTGTYEQYF. CDR3 coding DNA: TGTGCCAGCAGCCAAAAAATCACGACAGGAACCTACGAGCAGTACTTC.

The chain uses TRBV13 and TRBJ2-1; 9 bases are a match to TRBD2. The CDR3 consists of 14 residues. J gave up 8 bases and V 6 bases, and 8 bases lay outside the gene matches. Germline CDR1 and CDR2: PRHDT and FYEKMQ (reference sequence). The CDR3 bases are TGTGCCAGCAGTCCGGGACTAGCTACCCATGAGCAGTTCTTC. The encoded protein is CASSPGLATHEQFF. Using reference TRBV13 and TRBJ2-1 for the parts outside the CDR3, the full variable domain is AAGVIQSPRHLIKEKRETATLKCYPIPRHDTVYWYQQGPGQDPQFLISFYEKMQSDKGSIPDRFSAQQFSDYHSELNMSSLELGDSALYFCASSPGLATHEQFFGPGTRLTVL.

V gene TRBV7-9 combines with J gene TRBJ2-5; D is ambiguous. V lost 3 bases to trimming and J lost 1 base, with 6 bases between them. Germline loops: CDR1 SEHNR, CDR2 FQNEAQ (reference sequence). The CDR3 sequence is 13 residues long. CDR3 in amino acids: CASSLRIQETQYF. The CDR3 region has the DNA TGTGCCAGCAGCTTGCGGATCCAAGAGACCCAGTACTTC.

The V gene is TRBV19, the J gene TRBJ2-3, with a tentative D call TRBD1 (6 bases). The length of the CDR3 is 17 residues. V dropped 3 bases and J dropped 2 bases, with 18 bases sitting between them. Germline lookup yields CDR1 LNHDA and CDR2 SQIVND (reference sequence). The CDR3 nucleotides are TGTGCCAGTAGTATGACAGGTCCCGTGTCTCACACAGATACGCAGTATTTT. Translation: CASSMTGPVSHTDTQYF.

The chain couples TRBV27 to TRBJ1-1; unclear D gene. In germline, CDR1 is MNHEY, CDR2 SMNVEV (reference sequence). This CDR3 is built from 13 residues. Trimming left V 2 bases short and J 5 bases short, with 9 bases between. CDR3 nucleotide sequence: TGTGCCAGCAGTTTAATACAGACTACTGAAGCTTTCTTT. Translation gives CASSLIQTTEAFF.

The table lists this clonotype with a few counts. The chain couples TRBV27 to TRBJ2-7; D might be TRBD1 (5 bases). Trimming pared 2 bases from V and 3 bases from J, leaving 8 bases between. Germline CDR1 reads MNHEY; CDR2 reads SMNVEV (reference sequence). There are 13 residues in the CDR3. The CDR3 nucleotides read TGTGCCAGCAGTTTAAAGGGGCTCTACGAGCAGTACTTC. It yields the protein CASSLKGLYEQYF.

The V gene is TRBV6-5, the J gene TRBJ2-1; D gene ambiguous. Germline-derived CDR1 and CDR2 are MNHEY and SVGAGI. V gave up 0 bases and J gave up 2 bases, with 11 bases separating them. This CDR3 is 16 amino acids long. CDR3 residues: CASSYSNLLPYNEQFF. In DNA form, the CDR3 reads TGTGCCAGCAGTTACTCGAATCTTCTACCCTACAATGAGCAGTTCTTC.

This clonotype was picked up a small number of times. The CDR3, as DNA: TGCGCCAGCAGCTTGACAGGGGAGGGCTTGGACACCGGGGAGCTGTTTTTT. Protein product: CASSLTGEGLDTGELFF. The chain recombines TRBV5-1 with TRBJ2-2; tentatively, D is TRBD1 or TRBD2 (7 bases each). Germline CDR1 and CDR2: SGHRS and YFSETQ. The CDR3 loop spans 17 amino acids. V was pared by 1 base and J by 3 bases, with 16 bases between.

The chain employs TRBV23-1 and TRBJ2-6; D gene unclear. TRBV23-1 is an open reading frame whose function is uncertain. The germline V and J ends were trimmed by 9 bases and 0 bases, with 9 bases remaining between them. The CDR3 covers 14 residues. The chain's CDR3 is CARLQDSGANVLTF. The CDR3 DNA sequence: TGCGCCAGGCTGCAGGACTCTGGGGCCAACGTCCTGACTTTC.

This clonotype was seen a handful of times. The chain recombines TRBV19 with TRBJ2-7; TRBD1 or TRBD2 may be the D gene (5 bases each). This CDR3 spans 14 amino acids. Trimming shortened V by 7 bases and J by 1 base, and 14 bases separated the two germline ends. Germline loops: CDR1 LNHDA, CDR2 SQIVND (reference sequence). Written as DNA, the CDR3 is TGTGCCAGTACCCCCGGGACGGGATCCTACGAGCAGTACTTC. It translates to CASTPGTGSYEQYF.

In its sample, this clonotype was seen a few times. V usage is TRBV24-1 and J usage is TRBJ2-5, with no clear D. The CDR3 loop spans 18 amino acids. Trimming took off 1 base at V and 2 bases at J, with 19 bases between the two ends. Germline CDR1 and CDR2: KGHDR and SFDVKD. The CDR3 reads CATSDFVQPGILQETQYF. The CDR3 nucleotides read TGTGCCACCAGTGATTTTGTCCAGCCCGGAATCTTACAAGAGACCCAGTACTTC.

V is TRBV9 and J is TRBJ2-2; D remains unclear. The V and J ends lost 3 bases and 6 bases respectively, with 15 bases between them. The germline gives CDR1 SGDLS, CDR2 YYNGEE. CDR3 length: 15 residues. The chain's CDR3 is CASSGHRSVAGELFF. In DNA form, the CDR3 reads TGTGCCAGCAGCGGACATCGAAGCGTGGCCGGGGAGCTGTTTTTT.

The chain recombines TRBV7-8 with TRBJ1-5; no firm D call. CDR1 is SGHVS, CDR2 FQNEAQ, per germline. The V gene lost 2 bases and the J gene lost 6 bases, with 14 bases spanning the gap. The CDR3 is 15 amino acids. This CDR3 is CASSLFTPVGQPQHF. For the CDR3, the DNA is TGTGCCAGCAGCTTATTCACCCCGGTGGGTCAGCCCCAGCATTTT.

This chain connects TRBV4-2 to TRBJ1-1; no firm D call. The CDR3 totals 15 residues. V lost 0 bases to trimming and J lost 0 bases, with 8 bases between them. Germline CDR1 LGHNA, CDR2 YNFKEQ. The CDR3 DNA reads TGTGCCAGCAGCCAAGATGGGGAGATGAACACTGAAGCTTTCTTT. Encoded protein: CASSQDGEMNTEAFF.